This is a list of T cell receptor beta chains from one sample in a study of tumor and adjacent non-tumor tissue in lung cancer. TCRdb recomputed calls from the multiplex PCR reads with MiXCR, one row per CDR3 protein. The data show over 80,000 distinct CDR3 sequences, less than 85% seen once. Sequenced: distant non-tumor lung tissue. Receptor source: a man aged 55 to 70 with small cell lung cancer. Both conserved end residues are part of each CDR3. D genes are given only for firm matches. A clone size is listed for some rows: how often the clone was seen (once, few, many), or a class if it is expanded.

j_call d_call v_call clone_size cdr3_nt cdr3_aa
TRBJ1-1 . TRBV5-5 . TGTGCCAGCAGCTTGTTTATTTCGGGATGGGTAAACACTGAAGCCTTCTTT CASSLFISGWVNTEAFF
TRBJ1-4 . TRBV6-6 . TGTGCCAGCAGTTCAATCGGAATGCCACTTAATGAAAAACTGTTTTTT CASSSIGMPLNEKLFF
TRBJ2-6 TRBD1 TRBV6-2/TRBV6-3 . TGTGCCCGCAGTCTGACAGGGTCTGGGGCCAACGTCCTGACTTTC CARSLTGSGANVLTF
TRBJ2-7 . TRBV11-2 . TGTGCCAGCAGTCATGGGCCGGGGGCGATGATCGAGCAGTACTTC CASSHGPGAMIEQYF
TRBJ1-3 . TRBV7-9 . TGCGCCAGCAAAAAGGAGGGAGGCTCTGGAAGCACCATATATTTT CASKKEGGSGSTIYF
TRBJ2-2 . TRBV11-1 . TGCGCCAGCAGCCCGCCACGGGACGGGGAGCTGTTTTTT CASSPPRDGELFF
TRBJ2-2 . TRBV29-1 . TGCGGCGTTAGGTCAGCGAACACCGGGGAGCTCTTTTTT CGVRSANTGELFF
TRBJ2-1 TRBD1 TRBV4-2 . TGTGCCAGCAGCCAAGACCGACGGACAGGGGCTGAGCAATTCTTC CASSQDRRTGAEQFF
TRBJ2-7 . TRBV11-3 . TGTGCCATCAGCCCTTACTCCCGCGCCGGGGAGCAGTACTTC CAISPYSRAGEQYF
TRBJ2-5 . TRBV24-1 many TGTGCCACCAGTGATTTGGACGGACAAGAGACCCAGTACTTC CATSDLDGQETQYF
TRBJ2-4 . TRBV6-5 . TGTGCCAGCAGTCTCACGTGGGCCAAAAACATTCAATACTTC CASSLTWAKNIQYF
TRBJ2-5 . TRBV12-3/TRBV12-4 few TGTGCCAGTAGTTTAATGGATAGAAAAGAGACCCAGTACTTC CASSLMDRKETQYF
TRBJ2-3 . TRBV29-1 . TGCAGCGTTGAATGTTTGGATGGGGGCACAGATACGCAGTATTTT CSVECLDGGTDTQYF
TRBJ2-5 TRBD2 TRBV4-2 many TGTGCCAGCAGCCAGTTTTTCGAAGCGGGAGGGCCGCTCCGCAAAGAGACCCAGTACTTC CASSQFFEAGGPLRKETQYF
TRBJ2-1 . TRBV12-3/TRBV12-4 . TGTGCCAGCAGTACCTTGACAGAGCACAATGAGCAGTTCTTC CASSTLTEHNEQFF
TRBJ1-4 TRBD1 TRBV4-2 once TGTGTCAGCAGCCAAACGGACAGGCGGGCTAATGAAAAACTTTTTTTT CVSSQTDRRANEKLFF
TRBJ2-5 . TRBV12-3/TRBV12-4 . TGTGTCAGCAGTTTAGCGCGGGCAGAGACCCAGTATTTC CVSSLARAETQYF
TRBJ2-6 . TRBV6-5 . TGTGCCAGCAGTTACTCGAATGTCTGGGCCAATGTCCTGATTTTC CASSYSNVWANVLIF
TRBJ2-3 TRBD2 TRBV4-2 many TGTGCCAGCAGCCAAGCCACGACTAGCGGGAGAACAGATACGCAGTATTTT CASSQATTSGRTDTQYF
TRBJ2-2 . TRBV4-1 . TGCGCCAGCACCTCCCCGACTCGCGGGACGAACACCGGGGAGCTGTTTTTT CASTSPTRGTNTGELFF
TRBJ2-6 . TRBV12-3/TRBV12-4 few TGCGCCAGCGGTCTGGCGGCGGGCCCTGGGGCCAACGTCCTGACTTTC CASGLAAGPGANVLTF
TRBJ2-1 . TRBV6-1 . TGTGCCAGCCACTCAAAAGGTAGCGGATCGGTATACAATGGGCTGTTCTTC CASHSKGSGSVYNGLFF
TRBJ2-5 . TRBV5-1 . TGCGCCAGCAGTACAAAGGACCCGAGTGGGGAAACCCAGTACTTC CASSTKDPSGETQYF
TRBJ2-1 . TRBV13 . TGTGCTAGCAGCTTGGGAGGTAACTCCGACAATGAGGGGTTCTTC CASSLGGNSDNEGFF
TRBJ2-1 TRBD1 TRBV6-5 . TGTGCCAGGGGACAGACTCGGGGCGGTGAGCAGTTCTTC CARGQTRGGEQFF
TRBJ2-3 . TRBV12-3/TRBV12-4 . TGTGCAAGCAGTTTTGATTGGGGCACGAGGTCAGATACGCAGTATTTT CASSFDWGTRSDTQYF
TRBJ2-2 . TRBV12-3/TRBV12-4 . TGTGCCAATAGTTTCTCTGGGACATACACCTGGGAGCTGTTTTTT CANSFSGTYTWELFF
TRBJ2-1 . TRBV5-5 . TGTGCCAGCAGCCGTCTCGGGAGAAGCTCCTATAATGAGCAGTTCTTC CASSRLGRSSYNEQFF
TRBJ2-1 . TRBV6-2/TRBV6-3 . TGTGCCAGCAATACCTGTCCTAACAATGAGCAGTTTTTC CASNTCPNNEQFF
TRBJ2-5 . TRBV6-5 . TGTGCCAGCACCGACAGAGGTGGGGAGACTCAGTACTTC CASTDRGGETQYF
TRBJ2-1 . TRBV11-2 . TGTGCCAGCCTGATGCGGCAGGGCGCCAACGAGCAGTTCTTC CASLMRQGANEQFF
TRBJ2-7 . TRBV7-2 few TGTGCCAGCAGCTTAAGTTGGGGGACTCGCACCTACGAGCAGTACTTC CASSLSWGTRTYEQYF
TRBJ2-5 TRBD1 TRBV7-8 . TGTGTCAGCAGTTTAAGGGGGCAGGGTGTGGAGACCCAGTACTTC CVSSLRGQGVETQYF
TRBJ2-1 TRBD2 TRBV7-3 . TGTGCCAGCAGCCCTGCGCGGGAGGTCTACAATGAGCAATTCTTC CASSPAREVYNEQFF
TRBJ2-2 . TRBV7-8 . TGTGCCAGCAGTCCCGGAACTAGGCATAACACCGGGGAGCTGTTTTTT CASSPGTRHNTGELFF
TRBJ2-1 . TRBV29-1 . TGTAGCGTTGAACAGGTGCAATGGCTAGCGTGGGGGAATGAGCAGTTCTTC CSVEQVQWLAWGNEQFF
TRBJ2-1 TRBD1 TRBV29-1 . TGCAGTGTTGCACATATGGACAGGGAGAGGAATGAGCAGTTCTTC CSVAHMDRERNEQFF
TRBJ1-5 . TRBV20-1 . TGCAGTGCATCCCAGGAGGCCCCATATAGCAATCAGCCCCAGCATTTT CSASQEAPYSNQPQHF